Shown below are 30 T cell receptor beta chains from a single sample sequenced in a study of OX40 agonist ivuxolimab in advanced cancers. The table came from immunoSEQ multiplex PCR; TCRdb's copy has only in-frame clones and leaves some out. The data hold over 20,000 clones, with roughly 78% observed a single time. The material sequenced was CD4+ or CD8+ T cells sorted from blood, taken in a trial of the OX40 agonist ivuxolimab. The source is an adult with an advanced solid tumor such as melanoma, head and neck, liver or kidney cancer.

This clone was observed a handful of times. The gene calls are TRBV18 and TRBJ2-7; TRBD2 agrees at 8 bases. This CDR3 comprises 15 residues. Trimming removed 5 bases from V and 1 base from J; junction bases left unmatched: 7. CDR1 KGHSH and CDR2 LQKENI come from the germline V gene. The CDR3 is CASSVGRGGSYEQYF. The CDR3 DNA is TGTGCCAGCTCAGTCGGACGGGGGGGGTCCTACGAGCAGTACTTC.

The chain has TRBV7-9 and TRBJ2-5; 7 bases are shared with TRBD2. Germline-derived CDR1 and CDR2 are SEHNR and FQNEAQ (reference sequence). Germline trimming cut 5 bases from V and 6 bases from J; bases unmatched to any gene: 6. CDR3 length: 13 residues. CDR3 nucleotide sequence: TGTGCCAGCAGCCCATGGGAGGGGCAGACCCAGTACTTC. This gives the protein CASSPWEGQTQYF.

The rearrangement links TRBV10-3 to TRBJ1-1, with D possibly being TRBD1 (6 bases). The germline V gene encodes CDR1 ENHRY and CDR2 SYGVKD. Trimming removed 7 bases at V and 1 base at J, with 13 bases between. CDR3 length: 14 residues. CDR3 nucleotide sequence: TGTGCCATCACCCTGGACAGACGGAACACTGAAGCTTTCTTT. Translated: CAITLDRRNTEAFF.

V gene TRBV7-6 combines with J gene TRBJ2-7; 13 nucleotides agree with TRBD2. V lost 6 bases and J lost 1; bases outside the gene matches: 3. The CDR3 consists of 15 residues. The germline V gene has CDR1 SGHVS and CDR2 FNYEAQ. The CDR3 protein is CASREGLAGSYEQYF. In nucleotides, the CDR3 is TGTGCCAGCAGAGAGGGACTAGCGGGATCCTACGAGCAGTACTTC.

The V call is TRBV30, the J call TRBJ1-2; D possibly corresponds to TRBD1 (6 bases). Trimming took 2 bases from V and 2 from J, leaving 15 bases between them. CDR3 length equals 15 residues. Germline V CDR1 and CDR2: GTSNPN, SVGIG (reference sequence). In DNA form, the CDR3 reads TGTGCCTGGAGTCCAACAGGGAGTCGGAACTATGGCTACACCTTC. This gives the protein CAWSPTGSRNYGYTF.

The chain carries TRBV7-3 and TRBJ2-2; D unclear. Germline V gene data show CDR1 as SGHTA and CDR2 as FQGTGA. The CDR3 contains 14 residues. Trimming removed 5 bases at V and 0 bases at J, with 7 bases between. In nucleotides, the CDR3 is TGTGCCAGCAGCCCCAGCGCGAACACCGGGGAGCTGTTTTTT. This gives the protein CASSPSANTGELFF.

The chain couples TRBV11-3 to TRBJ2-6, with D hard to call. With 4 bases removed from V and 0 bases from J, the gap between germline ends came to 7 bases. The CDR3 has 15 residues. The germline gives CDR1 SGHNT, CDR2 YENEEA. The CDR3 nucleotides read TGTGCCAGCAGCTCGTCCCGCTCTGGGGCCAACGTCCTGACTTTC. Encoded protein: CASSSSRSGANVLTF. Variable domain in full (rest from reference TRBV11-3 and TRBJ2-6): EAGVVQSPRYKIIEKKQPVAFWCNPISGHNTLYWYLQNLGQGPELLIRYENEEAVDDSQLPKDRFSAERLKGVDSTLKIQPAELGDSAVYLCASSSSRSGANVLTFGAGSRLTVL.

This clone was counted between two and nine times. The J gene is TRBJ1-1, the V gene TRBV5-6; unclear D gene. This CDR3 is 12 amino acids long. Germline V gene sequence: CDR1 SGHDT, CDR2 YYEEEE. Trimming removed 3 bases at V and 8 bases at J, with 11 bases between. CDR3 sequence reads: CASSYGRTEAFF. The CDR3 DNA follows: TGTGCCAGCAGCTATGGACGAACCGAAGCTTTCTTT.

The V call is TRBV6-5, the J call TRBJ1-1; 9 positions agree with TRBD1. V was pared by 6 bases and J by 4 bases, with 6 bases of the junction left unmatched. The germline CDR1 and CDR2 sequences are MNHEY and SVGAGI. The CDR3 is 14 residues long. The CDR3 region has the DNA TGTGCCAGCAGCCTTAACAGGGGGCGCACTGAAGCTTTCTTT. It yields the protein CASSLNRGRTEAFF.

The chain combines TRBV6-1 with TRBJ1-2, with 8 nucleotides matching TRBD1. This CDR3 has 14 amino acids. Germline V lookup: CDR1 MNHNS, CDR2 SASEGT. Germline trimming cut 4 bases from V and 4 bases from J; bases unmatched to any gene: 5. The CDR3 protein is CASSGLGQAYGYTF. The CDR3 nucleotides are TGTGCCAGCAGTGGACTGGGACAGGCCTATGGCTACACCTTC.

This chain connects TRBV5-1 to TRBJ1-1; 8 bases match TRBD1. Germline V gene data show CDR1 as SGHRS and CDR2 as YFSETQ. Trimming at V came to 0 bases and at J to 10 bases, leaving 2 bases not matched to a gene. There are 12 residues in the CDR3. The CDR3: CASSLETGVAFF. DNA of the CDR3: TGCGCCAGCAGCTTGGAGACAGGGGTAGCTTTCTTT. Full variable domain (missing parts from reference TRBV5-1 and TRBJ1-1): KAGVTQTPRYLIKTRGQQVTLSCSPISGHRSVSWYQQTPGQGLQFLFEYFSETQRNKGNFPGRFSGRQFSNSRSEMNVSTLELGDSALYLCASSLETGVAFFGQGTRLTVV.

The J gene is TRBJ1-1, the V gene TRBV6-5; possible D gene TRBD1, 6 bases. Deletions cut 0 bases from V and 6 bases from J, with 11 bases between. Germline CDR1 and CDR2: MNHEY and SVGAGI. CDR3 length: 14 amino acids. CDR3: CASSYSGASPEAFF. CDR3 coding DNA: TGTGCCAGCAGTTACTCGGGGGCTTCCCCTGAAGCTTTCTTT.

J is TRBJ2-1 and V is TRBV19; 7 positions agree with TRBD2. Germline V gene data show CDR1 as LNHDA and CDR2 as SQIVND (reference sequence). This CDR3 has 14 residues. Unmatched junction bases numbered 4, after V lost 5 bases and J lost 3 bases. Written as DNA, the CDR3 is TGTGCCAGTAGTGGGGGGGGAGACTACAATGAGCAGTTCTTC. Its translation: CASSGGGDYNEQFF.

V and J are TRBV9 and TRBJ2-7; the match to TRBD2 covers 8 bases. CDR3 length equals 15 residues. After removal of 3 bases from V and 0 bases from J, the junction contained 5 bases not matched to a gene. From germline, CDR1 is SGDLS and CDR2 YYNGEE. CDR3 region: CASSASGSSSYEQYF. DNA of the CDR3: TGTGCCAGCAGCGCTAGCGGGTCTAGCTCCTACGAGCAGTACTTC.

The chain is built from TRBV7-9 and TRBJ2-7; a weak D match, TRBD2 (6 bases). V was trimmed by 5 bases and J by 3 bases, leaving 14 bases between them. Germline V gene sequence: CDR1 SEHNR, CDR2 FQNEAQ (reference sequence). The CDR3 covers 14 residues. The CDR3 nucleotides read TGTGCCAGCAGCGGCTACGGGAGCGACTACGAGCAGTACTTC. Protein product: CASSGYGSDYEQYF. The full variable domain, with the rest looked up from reference TRBV7-9 and TRBJ2-7, is DTGVSQNPRHKITKRGQNVTFRCDPISEHNRLYWYRQTLGQGPEFLTYFQNEAQLEKSRLLSDRFSAERPKGSFSTLEIQRTEQGDSAMYLCASSGYGSDYEQYFGPGTRLTVT.

In this sample, this clone turned up a few times. V gene TRBV2 combines with J gene TRBJ1-3, with D perhaps matching TRBD1 (6 bases). Germline V gene data show CDR1 as SNHLY and CDR2 as FYNNEI. There are 13 residues in the CDR3. V shed 2 bases and J shed 8 bases, with 10 bases lying between them. The CDR3 spells CASSELGGYTIYF. CDR3 nucleotide sequence: TGTGCCAGCAGTGAATTAGGGGGTTACACCATATATTTT.

This clone turned up a few times. The V call is TRBV4-3, the J call TRBJ2-5; possibly TRBD1 for D (6 bases). Germline V gene lookup returns CDR1 LGHNA and CDR2 YSLEER. There are 13 residues in the CDR3. V was trimmed by 8 bases and J by 5 bases, leaving 15 bases between them. The CDR3 DNA follows: TGCGCCAGCGGCGTGTGGGGGCGGGAGACCCAGTACTTC. Its protein is CASGVWGRETQYF.

V is TRBV2 and J is TRBJ1-2; D may be TRBD1 (5 bases). The V gene lost 3 bases and the J gene lost 8 bases, with 13 bases spanning the gap. Per germline, CDR1 SNHLY and CDR2 FYNNEI. The CDR3 contains 13 residues. The CDR3 DNA reads as TGTGCCAGCAGTGAGCCACAGGAAGTAGGCTACACCTTC. Its translation is CASSEPQEVGYTF.

This clone has more than one count but fewer than ten. For the CDR3, the DNA is TGTGCCAGCAGTGAAGCTATTGGGGCAGATACGCAGTATTTT. This sequence encodes CASSEAIGADTQYF. V and J are TRBV6-4 and TRBJ2-3, with D unresolved. V was pared by 3 bases and J by 4 bases, with 11 bases between. CDR1 is MRHNA and CDR2 is SNTAGT in the germline V gene. This CDR3 has 14 residues.

The chain couples TRBV6-5 to TRBJ1-6; the D gene is possibly TRBD1 (5 bases). V was shortened by 6 bases and J by 11 bases, with 14 bases between the two germline ends. The V gene's germline CDR1 is MNHEY and CDR2 SVGAGI. CDR3 size: 13 residues. The CDR3, as DNA: TGTGCCAGCAGGACCGCAGGGAGGGCACCCCTCCACTTT. This translates into CASRTAGRAPLHF.

This rearrangement joins TRBV21-1 to TRBJ2-5; the table's D call of TRBD2 was not tested on the DNA. TRBV21-1 is a recognized pseudogene. The CDR3 loop spans 16 amino acids. The CDR3, as DNA: TGTGCCAGCAGCAAAGAATCAAGGGGGGGCGTAGAGACCCAGTACTTC. It encodes CASSKESRGGVETQYF.

The genes are TRBV5-1 and TRBJ1-1, with D tentatively TRBD1 (5 bases). V dropped 5 bases and J dropped 0 bases, with 11 bases sitting between them. The CDR3 has 14 residues. Germline assignment: CDR1 SGHRS and CDR2 YFSETQ. The CDR3 DNA reads TGCGCCAGCAGTCCCGGGGGACTGAACACTGAAGCTTTCTTT. Protein sequence: CASSPGGLNTEAFF.

Written as DNA, the CDR3 is TGTGCCAGCAGGAAACCGACAGGGCCCCAAGAGACCCAGTACTTC. Amino acid sequence: CASRKPTGPQETQYF. The genes are TRBV27 and TRBJ2-5; 7 bases align to TRBD1. There are 15 residues in the CDR3. The germline CDR1 and CDR2 sequences are MNHEY and SMNVEV (reference sequence). Trimming at V came to 6 bases and at J to 1 base, leaving 8 bases not matched to a gene.

This chain uses TRBV28 with TRBJ2-2, with D possibly TRBD1 on 6 matching bases. The germline V and J ends were trimmed by 7 bases and 1 base, with 13 bases remaining between them. Germline loops: CDR1 MDHEN, CDR2 SYDVKM. The CDR3 is made up of 15 amino acids. CDR3 residues: CASTRTVENTGELFF. The CDR3 DNA sequence: TGTGCCAGCACCCGGACAGTTGAGAACACCGGGGAGCTGTTTTTT.

The chain carries TRBV15 and TRBJ2-3, with 7 positions matching TRBD2. CDR3 length: 14 amino acids. Germline assignment: CDR1 LNHNV and CDR2 YYDKDF (reference sequence). The ends lost 8 bases at V and 2 bases at J; junction bases unmatched: 7. As DNA, the CDR3 is TGTGCCACCCTAAACCGGGACTACACAGATACGCAGTATTTT. Translating gives CATLNRDYTDTQYF.

This clone was found a few times. The chain joins TRBV5-1 to TRBJ2-3, with TRBD2 matching 8 bases. Germline V gene data show CDR1 as SGHRS and CDR2 as YFSETQ. The CDR3 loop spans 15 amino acids. J gave up 4 bases and V 4 bases, and 8 bases lay outside the gene matches. The CDR3 nucleotides read TGCGCCAGCAGCCTGAGGAGCGGGAGCCCAGATACGCAGTATTTT. It codes for CASSLRSGSPDTQYF.

With regard to this clone: A read error may account for a junction end that differs from germline. The chain is built from TRBV6-5 and TRBJ2-7; D may correspond to TRBD1 or TRBD2 (5 bases each). Per the germline V gene, CDR1 is MNHEY and CDR2 is SVGAGI. The CDR3 spans 13 residues. CDR3 residues: CACREYYLGEQYF. For the CDR3, the DNA is TGTGCCTGCAGGGAGTACTATCTGGGGGAGCAGTACTTC.

The chain recombines TRBV6-7 with TRBJ1-5, with 7 bases fitting TRBD1. TRBV6-7 is filed as an ORF, its function uncertain. The CDR3 loop spans 14 amino acids. The V gene end was trimmed by 5 bases and the J gene end by 4 bases; junction bases not matched to a gene: 5. The CDR3 loop reads CASSTGDANQPQHF. CDR3 coding DNA: TGTGCCAGCAGTACAGGGGATGCAAATCAGCCCCAGCATTTT.

This clone was observed a few times. This chain connects TRBV30 to TRBJ1-2; the D is unclear. This CDR3 is 13 amino acids long. The germline V and J ends were trimmed by 6 bases and 4 bases, with 15 bases remaining between them. CDR1 is GTSNPN and CDR2 is SVGIG in the germline V gene (reference sequence). The CDR3 loop is CACTMEAVYGYTF. CDR3 coding DNA: TGTGCCTGCACTATGGAAGCGGTCTATGGCTACACCTTC.

The genes are TRBV19 and TRBJ1-2; no clear D gene. V was cut by 3 bases and J by 8 bases, with 16 bases left in between. Germline CDR1 LNHDA, CDR2 SQIVND (reference sequence). The CDR3 loop spans 14 amino acids. The chain's CDR3 is CASSIASGVRGYTF. CDR3 DNA: TGTGCCAGTAGTATTGCGTCCGGGGTTAGAGGCTACACCTTC. Complete variable domain (other parts from reference TRBV19 and TRBJ1-2): DGGITQSPKYLFRKEGQNVTLSCEQNLNHDAMYWYRQDPGQGLRLIYYSQIVNDFQKGDIAEGYSVSREKKESFPLTVTSAQKNPTAFYLCASSIASGVRGYTFGSGTRLTVV.